The TCR beta chain described here comes from a study of T cell responses to AZD1222 COVID-19 vaccine. In this sample, this clone turned up a few times. Its cognate antigen is unknown. General study findings and limits: Researchers took repertoire samples only after the peak T cell response had come. Most donors were white British and more were female, and clonal diversity was possibly underestimated.

Sequencing used immunoSEQ multiplex PCR; TCRdb keeps in-frame clones, though not all of them. The data contain about 92,000 clones, approximately 86% of them singletons. The input for sequencing was peripheral blood, taken on day 0 of MenACWY control vaccination. The sequence was collected from an adult in good health.

CDR3 amino acids: CASSQSGLGNTIYF. CDR3 bases: TGTGCCAGCAGCCAATCAGGGTTGGGAAACACCATATATTTT. The chain recombines TRBV4-2 with TRBJ1-3; possibly TRBD1 for D (5 bases). The CDR3 consists of 14 residues. Trimming removed 2 bases from V and 4 bases from J, with 9 bases in between. CDR1 LGHNA and CDR2 YNFKEQ come from the germline V gene.